This T cell receptor (beta chain) was found in a study of glioma-infiltrating T cells. Study results and limitations: Non-neoplastic patients had below-expected tissue-blood divergence, while all gliomas exceeded expectation. Very few CDR3 sequences were shared between tissue and blood.

This clonotype has only a few counts. Antigen unknown. Amplification of TCR alpha and beta CDR3 regions from RNA used iRepertoire nested multiplex PCR. One-step reverse transcription and amplification started from around 100-400 ng of tissue mRNA or PBMC total RNA. TCRdb reanalysed the multiplex PCR reads using MiXCR and keeps one entry per CDR3 protein. Altogether fewer than 250,000 distinct CDR3 sequences are present, roughly 32% being singletons, with the ten largest covering 20% to 25%. V dropped 4 bases and J dropped 5 bases, with 16 bases sitting between them. CDR1 and CDR2 from the germline V gene are SGHNT and YYREEE (reference sequence). This CDR3 region has 14 residues.

The V gene is TRBV5-4, the J gene TRBJ2-7; D is perhaps TRBD1 (7 bases). This clonotype was obtained from a human donor with low-grade glioma or glioblastoma, undergoing nonglioma brain surgery, or in good health (not recorded which). Specimen: glioma tissue, nonneoplastic brain tissue, or PBMCs (not recorded which). The CDR3 loop reads CASSPQGEVNEQYF. Written as DNA, the CDR3 is TGTGCCAGCAGCCCCCAGGGGGAGGTCAACGAGCAGTACTTC.